What follows are 8 T cell receptor beta chains derived from one specimen sequenced in a study of cytomegalovirus exposure and HLA in healthy donors. It was with 60 Vbeta and 13 Jbeta primers that the PCR ran. Method: immunoSEQ multiplex PCR; TCRdb's copy keeps in-frame clones and lacks some. The data show some 270,000 clones, 92% seen once. Sequencing input: PBMCs. The source is a girl aged 2 to 9 in good health and CMV-seronegative.

This clone came up once. The chain joins TRBV5-6 to TRBJ1-1, with 10 positions matching TRBD1. Germline V gene lookup returns CDR1 SGHDT and CDR2 YYEEEE. Trimming took 2 bases from V and 4 from J; bases not matched to a gene: 5. The CDR3 is 15 amino acids. CDR3 protein: CASSLSGQGVTEAFF. CDR3 nucleotide sequence: TGTGCCAGCAGCTTATCAGGACAGGGGGTCACTGAAGCTTTCTTT.

The chain couples TRBV30 to TRBJ1-3; D uncertain. V gave up 6 bases and J gave up 0 bases, with 15 bases separating them. Germline V gene data show CDR1 as GTSNPN and CDR2 as SVGIG (reference sequence). The CDR3 spans 15 residues. In nucleotides, the CDR3 is TGTGCCTGCCAGCCCCTAAGGAGCTCTGGAAACACCATATATTTT. Translation: CACQPLRSSGNTIYF.

The genes are TRBV2 and TRBJ1-4, with D maybe TRBD1 (5 bases). V lost 6 bases to trimming and J lost 6 bases, with 14 bases between them. Germline-derived CDR1 and CDR2 are SNHLY and FYNNEI. The CDR3 spans 14 residues. CDR3 sequence: CASRSGRGDEKLFF. DNA for the CDR3: TGTGCCAGCAGGTCAGGGCGGGGAGATGAAAAACTGTTTTTT.

Written as DNA, the CDR3 is TGTGCCAGCAGCTTATTCGGGGGGCAAGGGAACACTGAAGCTTTCTTT. Translation: CASSLFGGQGNTEAFF. The rearrangement uses TRBV13 and TRBJ1-1; TRBD1 is a possible D gene (6 bases). The length of the CDR3 is 16 residues. Germline loops: CDR1 PRHDT, CDR2 FYEKMQ (reference sequence). Trimming left V 2 bases short and J 1 base short, with 14 bases between.

This clone was observed a few times. The V gene is TRBV2, the J gene TRBJ1-5; 10 bases are a match to TRBD1. V trimming: 6 bases; J trimming: 4 bases; junction bases outside the gene matches: 9. This CDR3 contains 16 residues. Germline values: CDR1 SNHLY, CDR2 FYNNEI. The DNA for the CDR3 is TGTGCCAGCAGCCGCCGAGGACAGGGGGGAAATCAGCCCCAGCATTTT. Translating gives CASSRRGQGGNQPQHF.

In its sample, this clone was seen a few times. This CDR3 reads CASSAAGASYNEQFF. CDR3 DNA: TGTGCCAGCAGCGCCGCGGGGGCCTCCTACAATGAGCAGTTCTTC. This chain joins TRBV9 and TRBJ2-1; a weak D match, TRBD2 (7 bases). Trimming left V 3 bases short and J 0 bases short, with 10 bases between. Germline V gene sequence: CDR1 SGDLS, CDR2 YYNGEE. This CDR3 spans 15 amino acids.

As to this clone: Within the sample, other DNA sequences also encode this same CDR3. The rearrangement links TRBV19 to TRBJ2-7, with 8 bases that match TRBD1. CDR1 and CDR2 (germline): LNHDA, SQIVND (reference sequence). V lost 5 bases to trimming and J lost 2 bases; unmatched junction nucleotides: 2. The CDR3 consists of 13 residues. This chain's CDR3 is CASSPGQAYEQYF. The CDR3 coding sequence is TGTGCCAGTAGTCCGGGACAGGCCTACGAGCAGTACTTC.

V is TRBV9 and J is TRBJ1-3, with TRBD1 matching over 7 bases. V lost 3 bases and J lost 4; bases outside the gene matches: 7. Germline CDR1 reads SGDLS; CDR2 reads YYNGEE. The CDR3 is 15 amino acids. CDR3 in DNA: TGTGCCAGCAGCGCCCATTGGGACAGAGGAAACACCATATATTTT. Amino acids: CASSAHWDRGNTIYF.